Presented here are 4 T cell receptor beta chains from one specimen sequenced in a study of blood T cell repertoires in COVID-19. Only in-frame clones appear in the TCRdb table, and some are missing; sequencing was by immunoSEQ multiplex PCR. The sample shows 150,000 to 200,000 clones, approximately 90% of them seen only once. Sequences were obtained from peripheral blood. These TCRs come from a woman aged 18-29 years who had recovered from COVID-19.

The chain is built from TRBV3-1 (or the pseudogene TRBV3-2) and TRBJ1-2; 7 bases agree with TRBD1. Trimming at V came to 3 bases and at J to 1 base, leaving 5 bases not matched to a gene. Germline loops: CDR1 LGHDT, CDR2 YNNKEL (reference sequence). This CDR3 has 15 amino acids. CDR3 in amino acids: CASSHRQGVNYGYTF. The DNA of the CDR3 is TGTGCCAGCAGCCATAGGCAGGGGGTTAACTATGGCTACACCTTC.

The chain is built from TRBV7-2 and TRBJ1-6, with TRBD1 as a possible D gene (5 bases). CDR1 and CDR2 from the germline V gene are SGHTA and FQGNSA. This CDR3 region has 13 residues. V lost 4 bases to trimming and J lost 16 bases, with 17 bases between them. The CDR3, as DNA: TGTGCCAGCAGCTCTAGGGGCCGGGGGGAGCTCCACTTT. The encoded protein is CASSSRGRGELHF.

The V gene is TRBV9, the J gene TRBJ2-5, with D perhaps matching TRBD1 (5 bases). The CDR3 covers 14 residues. V lost 0 bases to trimming and J lost 2 bases, with 8 bases between them. Germline V gene sequence: CDR1 SGDLS, CDR2 YYNGEE. Written as DNA, the CDR3 is TGTGCCAGCAGCGTAGGGGGCAGGCAAGAGACCCAGTACTTC. This encodes CASSVGGRQETQYF.

CDR3 sequence reads: CASSLVTGREKLFF. In DNA, the CDR3 is TGTGCCAGCAGCTTAGTAACAGGGCGTGAAAAACTGTTTTTT. The V and J genes are TRBV11-2 and TRBJ1-4; possible D gene TRBD1, 6 bases. This CDR3 comprises 14 residues. Germline V lookup: CDR1 SGHAT, CDR2 FQNNGV. Deletions cut 1 base from V and 7 bases from J, with 10 bases between. Supplemented by reference TRBV11-2 and TRBJ1-4, the full variable domain reads EAGVAQSPRYKIIEKRQSVAFWCNPISGHATLYWYQQILGQGPKLLIQFQNNGVVDDSQLPKDRFSAERLKGVDSTLKIQPAKLEDSAVYLCASSLVTGREKLFFGSGTQLSVL.